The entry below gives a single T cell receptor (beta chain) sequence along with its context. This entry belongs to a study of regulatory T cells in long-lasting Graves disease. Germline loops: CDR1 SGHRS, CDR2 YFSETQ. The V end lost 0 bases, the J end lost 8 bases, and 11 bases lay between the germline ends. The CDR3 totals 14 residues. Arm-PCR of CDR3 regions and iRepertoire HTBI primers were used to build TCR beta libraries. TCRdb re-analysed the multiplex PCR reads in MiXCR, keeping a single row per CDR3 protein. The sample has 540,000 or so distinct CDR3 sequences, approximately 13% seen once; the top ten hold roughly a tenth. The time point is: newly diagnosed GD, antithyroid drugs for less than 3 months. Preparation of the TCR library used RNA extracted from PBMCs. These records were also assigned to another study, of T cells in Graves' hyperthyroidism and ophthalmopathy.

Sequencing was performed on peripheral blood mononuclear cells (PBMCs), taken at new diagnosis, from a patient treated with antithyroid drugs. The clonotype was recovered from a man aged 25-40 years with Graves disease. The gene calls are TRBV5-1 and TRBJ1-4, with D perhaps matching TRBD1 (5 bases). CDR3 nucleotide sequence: TGCGCCAGCAGCTTGGACAGGCCAGGCGAAAAACTGTTTTTT. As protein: CASSLDRPGEKLFF. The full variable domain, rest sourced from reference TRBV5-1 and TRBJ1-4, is KAGVTQTPRYLIKTRGQQVTLSCSPISGHRSVSWYQQTPGQGLQFLFEYFSETQRNKGNFPGRFSGRQFSNSRSEMNVSTLELGDSALYLCASSLDRPGEKLFFGSGTQLSVL.